The 30 T cell receptor beta chains below were found in one sample sequenced in a study of graft-versus-host responses after intestinal transplantation. The table came from immunoSEQ multiplex PCR; TCRdb's copy has only in-frame clones and leaves some out. Of roughly 56,000 clones in the sample, roughly 89% are singletons; the top ten hold roughly 2.7%. The sequencing used PBMCs, collected approximately 120 days after intestinal transplantation. The receptors here all came from a human patient who received an intestinal transplant, so some T cells may come from the graft donor.

J is TRBJ2-5 and V is TRBV7-6; D remains ambiguous. The CDR3 extends over 13 amino acids. The V and J ends lost 2 bases and 5 bases respectively, with 9 bases between them. Germline loops: CDR1 SGHVS, CDR2 FNYEAQ. The CDR3 DNA reads TGTGCCAGCAGCTTATCCAACGGGGAGACCCAGTACTTC. This gives the protein CASSLSNGETQYF.

This chain links TRBV28 with TRBJ2-7; 8 bases agree with TRBD2. Germline V CDR1 and CDR2: MDHEN, SYDVKM. V trimming: 3 bases; J trimming: 7 bases; junction bases outside the gene matches: 8. The CDR3 extends over 14 amino acids. The CDR3 sequence: CASSLVTSGLEQYF. CDR3 sequence (DNA): TGTGCCAGCAGTTTGGTTACTAGCGGTCTTGAGCAGTACTTC.

The rearrangement links TRBV16 to TRBJ1-4; D unresolved. This CDR3 is built from 15 residues. CDR1 KGHSY and CDR2 FQNENV come from the germline V gene. V lost 4 bases, J lost 0 bases, and 9 bases lay in between. CDR3 sequence reads: CASSLRNPTNEKLFF. DNA of the CDR3: TGTGCCAGCAGCCTAAGAAACCCAACTAATGAAAAACTGTTTTTT.

V gene TRBV21-1 combines with J gene TRBJ1-4. TRBV21-1 is tagged as a pseudogene. CDR3 length: 13 amino acids. The CDR3 DNA sequence: TGTGCCAGCAGACCTCGGGGAGGTGAAAAACTGTTTTTT. Its protein product is CASRPRGGEKLFF.

This clone was counted between two and nine times. V gene TRBV6-6 combines with J gene TRBJ2-6; D call uncertain. Germline CDR1 reads MNHNY; CDR2 reads SVGAGI (reference sequence). The CDR3 totals 13 residues. The V end lost 4 bases, the J end lost 2 bases, and 3 bases lay between the germline ends. CDR3 nucleotide sequence: TGTGCCAGCAGTTGGACTGGGGCCAACGTCCTGACTTTC. This translates into CASSWTGANVLTF.

V and J are TRBV4-1 and TRBJ2-1; D possibly matches TRBD1 or TRBD2 (6 bases each). The CDR3 spans 15 residues. Trimming cost V 6 bases and J 4 bases, with 16 bases left between them. Germline lookup yields CDR1 MGHRA and CDR2 YSYEKL. CDR3 DNA: TGCGCCAGCAGATCTGGCGGAGGGGGGTACAATGAGCAGTTCTTC. Translating gives CASRSGGGGYNEQFF.

The V and J genes are TRBV5-8 and TRBJ2-2; a possible D gene is TRBD1 (5 bases). Germline loops: CDR1 SGHTS, CDR2 YDEGEE. Trimming removed 2 bases from V and 0 bases from J, with 11 bases in between. The length of the CDR3 is 16 residues. The DNA of the CDR3 is TGTGCCAGCAGCTTTATCAGGGTCGCGAACACCGGGGAGCTGTTTTTT. Translation gives CASSFIRVANTGELFF. Full variable domain (outside the CDR3, taken from reference TRBV5-8 and TRBJ2-2): EAGVTQSPTHLIKTRGQQATLRCSPISGHTSVYWYQQALGLGLQFLLWYDEGEERNRGNFPPRFSGRQFPNYSSELNVNALELEDSALYLCASSFIRVANTGELFFGEGSRLTVL.

This chain joins TRBV2 and TRBJ2-1; unclear D gene. Per the germline V gene, CDR1 is SNHLY and CDR2 is FYNNEI. Trimming shortened V by 6 bases and J by 0 bases, and 15 bases separated the two germline ends. The CDR3 covers 16 residues. CDR3 DNA sequence: TGTGCCAGCAGAGCTATTCTAGAGAGCTCCTACAATGAGCAGTTCTTC. The encoded protein is CASRAILESSYNEQFF.

The chain employs TRBV7-9 and TRBJ2-1; D call uncertain. Germline loops: CDR1 SEHNR, CDR2 FQNEAQ (reference sequence). The CDR3 runs to 12 residues. The germline V and J ends were trimmed by 5 bases and 7 bases, with 9 bases remaining between them. The CDR3 region is CASSRIRNEQFF. The CDR3 DNA reads as TGTGCCAGCAGCCGGATAAGAAATGAGCAGTTCTTC. The full variable domain, its missing parts supplied by reference TRBV7-9 and TRBJ2-1, is DTGVSQNPRHKITKRGQNVTFRCDPISEHNRLYWYRQTLGQGPEFLTYFQNEAQLEKSRLLSDRFSAERPKGSFSTLEIQRTEQGDSAMYLCASSRIRNEQFFGPGTRLTVL.

Only one count was recorded for this clone. The V and J genes are TRBV11-2 and TRBJ1-6; 7 bases fit TRBD1. Germline assignment: CDR1 SGHAT and CDR2 FQNNGV. V shed 1 base and J 0 bases; nucleotides not matched to a gene: 9. The CDR3 is 19 amino acids. The CDR3 DNA is TGTGCCAGCAGCTTAGTCCCGCAGGGGGGGTACTCCTATAATTCACCCCTCCACTTT. This encodes CASSLVPQGGYSYNSPLHF.

The chain uses TRBV11-3 and TRBJ2-1, with 7 bases lining up with TRBD1. Germline CDR1 reads SGHNT; CDR2 reads YENEEA. Trimming cost V 0 bases and J 4 bases; bases outside gene matches: 6. This CDR3 has 16 residues. The CDR3 is CASSLDVGTEYNEQFF. The CDR3 nucleotides are TGTGCCAGCAGCTTAGATGTAGGGACAGAATACAATGAGCAGTTCTTC.

Worth noting for this clone: One junction end disagrees with the germline gene, perhaps due to a read error. The chain carries TRBV7-7 and TRBJ2-2; unclear D gene. This CDR3 spans 14 amino acids. The germline gives CDR1 SSHAT, CDR2 FNYEAQ (reference sequence). CDR3: CASSADPDTGELFF. CDR3 coding DNA: TGTGCTAGCAGCGCGGACCCAGACACCGGGGAGCTGTTTTTT.

This chain uses TRBV6-1 with TRBJ2-2, with D possibly being TRBD2 (5 bases). The CDR3 runs to 19 residues. Trimming left V 3 bases short and J 1 base short, with 21 bases between. Germline CDR1 MNHNS, CDR2 SASEGT. The CDR3, as DNA: TGTGCCAGCAGTGACCCCAGGAGGTTTGGGGTTCTGAACACCGGGGAGCTGTTTTTT. Protein sequence: CASSDPRRFGVLNTGELFF.

This chain joins TRBV4-1 and TRBJ1-1; tentative D call: TRBD1 (5 bases). V lost 3 bases, J lost 1 base, and 9 bases lay in between. CDR1 and CDR2 from the germline V gene are MGHRA and YSYEKL. This CDR3 contains 14 residues. The CDR3 reads CASSQPGANTEAFF. The CDR3 DNA reads TGCGCCAGCAGCCAGCCCGGGGCGAACACTGAAGCTTTCTTT.

The chain is built from TRBV7-8 and TRBJ2-5, with D perhaps matching TRBD2 (5 bases). CDR1 is SGHVS, CDR2 FQNEAQ, per germline. The germline V and J ends were trimmed by 5 bases and 2 bases, with 15 bases remaining between them. The CDR3 has 15 residues. This CDR3 reads CASSRGEGVQETQYF. CDR3 DNA sequence: TGTGCCAGCAGCCGGGGAGAGGGTGTTCAAGAGACCCAGTACTTC.

This rearrangement joins TRBV27 to TRBJ2-2; unclear D gene. V was cut by 1 base and J by 5 bases, with 14 bases left in between. Germline CDR1 reads MNHEY; CDR2 reads SMNVEV (reference sequence). The CDR3 contains 16 residues. CDR3 amino acids: CASSLWPGETTGELFF. The CDR3, as DNA: TGTGCCAGCAGTTTATGGCCGGGCGAGACTACCGGGGAGCTGTTTTTT.

This chain uses TRBV5-4 with TRBJ1-1; TRBD1 might be the D (6 bases). Looked up from germline, CDR1 is SGHNT and CDR2 is YYREEE (reference sequence). The V end was cut by 0 bases, the J end by 4 bases, with 16 bases between. CDR3 length: 16 amino acids. CDR3 in amino acids: CASSLATGISFTEAFF. CDR3 DNA: TGTGCCAGCAGCTTGGCCACAGGGATTTCGTTCACTGAAGCTTTCTTT.

V gene TRBV28 combines with J gene TRBJ1-1; D gene uncertain. CDR3 length: 13 residues. Trimming left V 6 bases short and J 11 bases short, with 19 bases between. Germline lookup yields CDR1 MDHEN and CDR2 SYDVKM. The CDR3 DNA reads as TGTGCCAGCAGCATACGTGGTCGGTGGTCGGCTTTCTTT. Its protein product is CASSIRGRWSAFF. The complete variable domain, with remaining parts taken from reference TRBV28 and TRBJ1-1, reads DVKVTQSSRYLVKRTGEKVFLECVQDMDHENMFWYRQDPGLGLRLIYFSYDVKMKEKGDIPEGYSVSREKKERFSLILESASTNQTSMYLCASSIRGRWSAFFGQGTRLTVV.

The chain joins TRBV6-1 to TRBJ2-7; 8 bases are shared with TRBD2. V was clipped by 5 bases and J by 4 bases; unmatched bases: 10. The CDR3 loop spans 15 amino acids. Germline CDR1 reads MNHNS; CDR2 reads SASEGT. The chain's CDR3 is CASSNFHSGEYEQYF. DNA of the CDR3: TGTGCCAGCAGTAACTTTCATAGCGGGGAGTACGAGCAGTACTTC.

This rearrangement joins TRBV9 to TRBJ2-7; TRBD1 matches at 8 bases. The CDR3 is 16 residues long. CDR1 and CDR2 from the germline V gene are SGDLS and YYNGEE. V was clipped by 0 bases and J by 0 bases; unmatched bases: 5. Written as DNA, the CDR3 is TGTGCCAGCAGCGTAGCGGGACAGGTTAGCTCCTACGAGCAGTACTTC. This gives the protein CASSVAGQVSSYEQYF. Supplemented by reference TRBV9 and TRBJ2-7, the full variable domain reads DSGVTQTPKHLITATGQRVTLRCSPRSGDLSVYWYQQSLDQGLQFLIQYYNGEERAKGNILERFSAQQFPDLHSELNLSSLELGDSALYFCASSVAGQVSSYEQYFGPGTRLTVT.

The chain combines TRBV10-3 with TRBJ2-7; D remains unclear. This CDR3 has 15 amino acids. Trimming stripped 9 bases from V and 2 bases from J, with 20 bases between. In germline, CDR1 is ENHRY, CDR2 SYGVKD. This chain's CDR3 is CAISEVRRPPYEQYF. The CDR3 bases are TGTGCCATTTCTGAGGTCCGACGACCGCCCTACGAGCAGTACTTC.

This clone appeared once. The chain carries TRBV7-9 and TRBJ2-3; D is perhaps TRBD2 (6 bases). The germline V and J ends were trimmed by 3 bases and 8 bases, with 18 bases remaining between them. The CDR3 has 15 amino acids. The germline CDR1 and CDR2 sequences are SEHNR and FQNEAQ (reference sequence). The chain's CDR3 is CASSFPTRGHGTQYF. CDR3 in DNA: TGTGCCAGCAGCTTCCCGACTAGGGGCCATGGTACGCAGTATTTT.

The rearrangement joins TRBV6-6 to TRBJ2-2; the D gene is possibly TRBD1 (5 bases). Trimming took 8 bases from V and 2 from J, leaving 9 bases between them. The CDR3 contains 13 residues. Germline-derived CDR1 and CDR2 are MNHNY and SVGAGI (reference sequence). Here the CDR3 reads CASLGQNTGELFF. CDR3 bases: TGTGCCAGCCTCGGACAAAACACCGGGGAGCTGTTTTTT.

CDR3 DNA sequence: TGTGCCACCAGCAGAGAGATTTTAAGGGGAGTTGTGGTGGCTGGAAACACCATATATTTT. This translates into CATSREILRGVVVAGNTIYF. The chain links TRBV15 to TRBJ1-3, with a possible D match to TRBD1 (5 bases). In germline, CDR1 is LNHNV, CDR2 YYDKDF (reference sequence). The length of the CDR3 is 20 residues. V was clipped by 0 bases and J by 2 bases, with 23 bases between them. Together with reference TRBV15 and TRBJ1-3, the CDR3 gives the full variable domain: DAMVIQNPRYQVTQFGKPVTLSCSQTLNHNVMYWYQQKSSQAPKLLFHYYDKDFNNEADTPDNFQSRRPNTSFCFLDIRSPGLGDTAMYLCATSREILRGVVVAGNTIYFGEGSWLTVV.

The gene calls are TRBV5-4 and TRBJ2-5, with D possibly TRBD2 on 5 matching bases. The CDR3 covers 14 residues. CDR1 SGHNT and CDR2 YYREEE come from the germline V gene (reference sequence). V was pared by 3 bases and J by 4 bases, with 13 bases between. This CDR3 is CASSSSTRLETQYF. The CDR3 DNA is TGTGCCAGCAGCTCCTCAACTAGATTAGAGACCCAGTACTTC. The whole variable domain, filled in from reference TRBV5-4 and TRBJ2-5, reads ETGVTQSPTHLIKTRGQQVTLRCSSQSGHNTVSWYQQALGQGPQFIFQYYREEENGRGNFPPRFSGLQFPNYSSELNVNALELDDSALYLCASSSSTRLETQYFGPGTRLLVL.

The V gene is TRBV27, the J gene TRBJ2-3; TRBD2 might be the D (6 bases). CDR3 length: 17 amino acids. V was trimmed by 5 bases and J by 0 bases, leaving 18 bases between them. CDR1 and CDR2 from the germline V gene are MNHEY and SMNVEV (reference sequence). CDR3 in DNA: TGTGCCAGCAGTCCAATAGGACTAACCGCTAGCACAGATACGCAGTATTTT. Its translation: CASSPIGLTASTDTQYF.

Remarks on this clone: Mismatch with germline at one junction end may stem from a read error. Distinct nucleotide sequences in the sample also encode this CDR3. J is TRBJ2-7 and V is TRBV5-4; tentatively, D is TRBD2 (6 bases). This CDR3 has 13 amino acids. Per germline, CDR1 SGHNT and CDR2 YYREEE (reference sequence). CDR3 residues: CAVGTAGTYEQYF. CDR3 in DNA: TGCGCAGTCGGTACGGCGGGGACCTACGAGCAGTACTTC.

The chain carries TRBV11-2 and TRBJ2-7; D possibly uses TRBD1 or TRBD2 (6 bases each). This CDR3 contains 15 residues. The germline V gene has CDR1 SGHAT and CDR2 FQNNGV. With 5 bases removed from V and 6 bases from J, the gap between germline ends came to 20 bases. The CDR3 DNA reads as TGTGCCAGCAGCGAAGGCATATGGGGGGCTGGCGAGCAGTACTTC. Protein: CASSEGIWGAGEQYF.

CDR3: CASSLRDGLQETQYF. CDR3 bases: TGTGCCAGCAGCCTAAGGGACGGACTGCAAGAGACCCAGTACTTC. The rearrangement joins TRBV7-9 to TRBJ2-5; the D call may be TRBD1 or TRBD2 (5 bases each). The V gene lost 5 bases and the J gene lost 2 bases, with 15 bases spanning the gap. CDR1 and CDR2 (germline): SEHNR, FQNEAQ (reference sequence). The CDR3 spans 15 residues.

This clone was seen a handful of times. The genes are TRBV6-5 and TRBJ2-7, with D unresolved. Deletions cut 8 bases from V and 5 bases from J, with 4 bases between. Germline CDR1 MNHEY, CDR2 SVGAGI. The CDR3 contains 9 residues. The CDR3 coding sequence is TGTGCCAGCTGCCACGAGCAGTACTTC. Residues: CASCHEQYF.